This T cell receptor (beta chain) was recovered during a study of PD-1 blockade in classical Hodgkin lymphoma. Libraries were prepared by immunoSEQ multiplex PCR; TCRdb keeps only in-frame clonotypes and omits some of them. Here the sample spans nearly 35,000 clones, roughly 89% being singletons. To note about this clone: Its antigen is still unknown.

Time point denoted: newly diagnosed, previously untreated cHL patient sample. Researchers used magnetic negative selection to pull out pure CD4+ T cells from thawed PBMCs. PBMCs representing newly diagnosed, untreated classical Hodgkin lymphoma functioned as the comparison. Germline-derived CDR1 and CDR2 are SGHTA and FQGTGA. The CDR3 extends over 15 amino acids. With 5 bases clipped from V and 3 bases from J, the junction kept 7 bases outside the gene matches. Regarding the study as a whole: Repertoires differed for reasons still undefined, possibly disease activity or prior therapy. A reduction in baseline TCR diversity was reportedly seen in newly diagnosed patients relative to healthy donors.

This TCR was recovered from a human donor with classical Hodgkin lymphoma. Sequenced: CD4+ T cells from blood. This chain connects TRBV7-3 to TRBJ1-3, with 7 bases lining up with TRBD1. The CDR3 DNA reads TGTGCCAGCAGCCGAGACAGGGCAGGTGGAAACACCATATATTTT. This encodes CASSRDRAGGNTIYF.